The 25 T cell receptor beta chains below come from one sample, sequenced in a study of cytomegalovirus exposure and HLA in healthy donors. Vbeta (60) and Jbeta (13) primers were used in the PCR. Libraries were prepared by immunoSEQ multiplex PCR; TCRdb keeps only in-frame clonotypes and omits some of them. The sample has some 130,000 clones, around 75% seen once. The sample comprised PBMCs. The receptors were sampled from a young man in good health and CMV-seronegative.

This sequence joins TRBV7-9 and TRBJ1-2, with D possibly TRBD1 on 5 matching bases. Trimming took off 2 bases at V and 9 bases at J, with 22 bases between the two ends. Germline CDR1 reads SEHNR; CDR2 reads FQNEAQ (reference sequence). The CDR3 extends over 16 amino acids. The CDR3 nucleotides are TGTGCCAGCAGCTTATCAGTGTCAGGGCGCCCCGAAAGCTACACCTTC. It codes for CASSLSVSGRPESYTF.

This clone was detected once. The gene calls are TRBV4-3 and TRBJ2-5; D might be TRBD1 (5 bases). V dropped 1 base and J dropped 2 bases, with 8 bases sitting between them. Germline CDR1 and CDR2: LGHNA and YSLEER. The CDR3 consists of 14 residues. CDR3 protein: CASSQGAGQETQYF. CDR3 coding DNA: TGCGCCAGCAGCCAAGGCGCAGGGCAAGAGACCCAGTACTTC.

V and J are TRBV27 and TRBJ1-1, with D perhaps TRBD1 (6 bases). This CDR3 spans 12 amino acids. Per the germline V gene, CDR1 is MNHEY and CDR2 is SMNVEV (reference sequence). V dropped 6 bases and J dropped 9 bases, with 14 bases sitting between them. The CDR3 loop is CASRQGTEKAFF. DNA for the CDR3: TGTGCCAGCAGACAGGGAACCGAAAAAGCTTTCTTT.

In its sample, this clone was seen a few times. The CDR3, as DNA: TGTGCCAGCAGCCGCCACCGGGACAGGCTTCCCGACTACGAGCAGTACTTC. Translation gives CASSRHRDRLPDYEQYF. This chain uses TRBV2 with TRBJ2-7; 8 nucleotides match TRBD1. The CDR3 sequence is 17 residues long. The V segment lost 6 bases and the J segment 3 bases; nucleotides outside the gene matches: 16. Germline loops: CDR1 SNHLY, CDR2 FYNNEI.

This sequence joins TRBV7-2 and TRBJ2-3; tentative D call: TRBD1 (6 bases). V was pared by 4 bases and J by 2 bases, with 19 bases between. The CDR3 spans 17 residues. Germline V gene sequence: CDR1 SGHTA, CDR2 FQGNSA. Written as DNA, the CDR3 is TGTGCCAGCAGCTGGGTCACAGGGCCCTCCTACACAGATACGCAGTATTTT. This encodes CASSWVTGPSYTDTQYF.

The chain combines TRBV19 with TRBJ1-5; perhaps TRBD1 as D (6 bases). CDR1 LNHDA and CDR2 SQIVND come from the germline V gene (reference sequence). Trimming left V 5 bases short and J 4 bases short, with 18 bases between. This CDR3 comprises 16 residues. The CDR3 coding sequence is TGTGCCAGTAGTCACGGAGTGGACAGATTAAATCAGCCCCAGCATTTT. Translation: CASSHGVDRLNQPQHF.

The rearrangement joins TRBV18 to TRBJ1-2, with unresolved D. V was pared by 3 bases and J by 8 bases, with 13 bases between. CDR1 is KGHSH and CDR2 is LQKENI in the germline V gene. The CDR3 totals 13 residues. CDR3 nucleotide sequence: TGTGCCAGCTCACCGTCCGGGGATATAGGCTACACCTTC. Translating gives CASSPSGDIGYTF.

The DNA for the CDR3 is TGTGCCAGCCAAGGACAGGGGTCTTTTCAGCCCCAGCATTTT. The encoded protein is CASQGQGSFQPQHF. The chain combines TRBV2 with TRBJ1-5; the match to TRBD1 covers 9 bases. The CDR3 covers 14 residues. CDR1 is SNHLY, CDR2 FYNNEI, per germline. Trimming cost V 8 bases and J 6 bases; bases outside gene matches: 8.

The chain carries TRBV20-1 and TRBJ2-1, with D possibly TRBD2 on 6 matching bases. With 6 bases removed from V and 10 bases from J, the gap between germline ends came to 13 bases. Germline values: CDR1 DFQATT, CDR2 SNEGSKA (reference sequence). This CDR3 has 11 amino acids. The CDR3, as DNA: TGCAGTGCGGCGGGGTCAGGGGAGCAGTTCTTC. As protein: CSAAGSGEQFF.

The genes are TRBV27 and TRBJ1-1; D is ambiguous. V lost 5 bases, J lost 0 bases, and 19 bases lay in between. From germline, CDR1 is MNHEY and CDR2 SMNVEV (reference sequence). CDR3 size: 17 residues. The DNA for the CDR3 is TGTGCCAGCAGTACGCATTTACAGTCCGGAATGAACACTGAAGCTTTCTTT. Protein product: CASSTHLQSGMNTEAFF.

On this clone: Other DNA sequences in this sample translate to the same CDR3. The chain combines TRBV19 with TRBJ1-1; 7 positions match TRBD1. J gave up 1 base and V 5 bases, and 1 base lay outside the gene matches. Germline assignment: CDR1 LNHDA and CDR2 SQIVND (reference sequence). CDR3 size: 13 residues. Here the CDR3 DNA reads TGTGCCAGTAGTCGACAGGGGAACACTGAAGCTTTCTTT. Translating it yields CASSRQGNTEAFF.

The rearrangement joins TRBV7-2 to TRBJ2-7, with 8 bases matching TRBD1. The ends lost 4 bases at V and 2 bases at J; junction bases unmatched: 10. The CDR3 sequence is 16 residues long. The germline CDR1 and CDR2 sequences are SGHTA and FQGNSA. CDR3 amino acids: CASSSPRTGNPYEQYF. In nucleotides, the CDR3 is TGTGCCAGCAGCTCCCCCCGGACAGGGAATCCCTACGAGCAGTACTTC.

The chain employs TRBV7-9 and TRBJ1-1, with D possibly TRBD1 on 5 matching bases. Germline CDR1 and CDR2: SEHNR and FQNEAQ (reference sequence). Trimming left V 1 base short and J 4 bases short, with 10 bases between. This CDR3 is built from 14 residues. The CDR3 sequence: CASSLDGGSTEAFF. CDR3 DNA: TGTGCCAGCAGCTTAGATGGGGGGAGCACTGAAGCTTTCTTT.

The rearrangement joins TRBV28 to TRBJ2-7, with TRBD1 as a possible D gene (6 bases). Germline V gene data show CDR1 as MDHEN and CDR2 as SYDVKM. This CDR3 comprises 12 residues. V shed 6 bases and J shed 5 bases, with 11 bases lying between them. In nucleotides, the CDR3 is TGTGCCAGCAGACCCAACAGGGACGAGCAGTACTTC. Residues: CASRPNRDEQYF.

This clone was counted only a few times. The V gene is TRBV5-1, the J gene TRBJ2-7; a possible D gene is TRBD2 (7 bases). The CDR3 length is 16 residues. The germline V gene has CDR1 SGHRS and CDR2 YFSETQ. Trimming cost V 4 bases and J 4 bases, with 21 bases left between them. This CDR3 reads CASSPDGGGGPYEQYF. CDR3 DNA: TGCGCCAGCAGCCCCGACGGAGGGGGAGGGCCTTACGAGCAGTACTTC.

The gene calls are TRBV7-3 and TRBJ2-1, with TRBD2 matching over 14 bases. The junction had 10 bases not matched to a gene; V was cut back by 5 bases and J by 7 bases. Germline CDR1 SGHTA, CDR2 FQGTGA. This CDR3 spans 17 amino acids. CDR3 protein: CASSRGSGTSGRNEQFF. As DNA, the CDR3 is TGTGCCAGCAGCCGGGGGAGTGGGACTAGCGGGAGAAATGAGCAGTTCTTC.

The CDR3 loop is CASSLGGFQPQHF. The CDR3 nucleotides read TGTGCCAGCAGCTTAGGGGGCTTTCAGCCCCAGCATTTT. The V gene is TRBV7-8, the J gene TRBJ1-5, with a tentative D call TRBD1 (5 bases). The V gene lost 1 base and the J gene lost 6 bases, with 7 bases spanning the gap. This CDR3 has 13 residues. Looked up from germline, CDR1 is SGHVS and CDR2 is FQNEAQ.

This clone was recorded a few times. The chain carries TRBV6-1 and TRBJ1-3; no clear D gene. Germline loops: CDR1 MNHNS, CDR2 SASEGT. CDR3 length equals 13 residues. The V and J ends lost 11 bases and 2 bases respectively, with 13 bases between them. The CDR3 here is CAFGETAGNTIYF. Written as DNA, the CDR3 is TGTGCCTTCGGGGAAACTGCTGGAAACACCATATATTTT.

This clone was found once. The chain has TRBV6-6 and TRBJ2-1, with 9 bases fitting TRBD1. The CDR3 has 16 residues. Germline V CDR1 and CDR2: MNHNY, SVGAGI (reference sequence). V was clipped by 7 bases and J by 3 bases; unmatched bases: 10. DNA for the CDR3: TGTGCCAGCACCATACTGAGGGGACAGGGCTACAATGAGCAGTTCTTC. It codes for CASTILRGQGYNEQFF.

This chain uses TRBV14 with TRBJ2-5; D possibly corresponds to TRBD1 (6 bases). Germline-derived CDR1 and CDR2 are SGHDN and FVKESK. The CDR3 totals 17 residues. V was shortened by 4 bases and J by 5 bases, with 23 bases between the two germline ends. CDR3: CASSRRITGLRGETQYF. The CDR3 DNA reads TGTGCCAGCAGCCGCCGCATTACAGGGTTGCGAGGGGAGACCCAGTACTTC.

The rearrangement links TRBV6-5 to TRBJ2-3, with no clear D. From germline, CDR1 is MNHEY and CDR2 SVGAGI. The V end was cut by 0 bases, the J end by 8 bases, with 9 bases between. The CDR3 is 13 residues long. The CDR3 loop is CASSYSISGTQYF. CDR3 sequence (DNA): TGTGCCAGCAGTTACTCGATCAGTGGTACGCAGTATTTT.

This chain joins TRBV6-1 and TRBJ2-2; D perhaps matches TRBD2 (7 bases). Trimming took 2 bases from V and 7 from J, leaving 14 bases between them. The CDR3 runs to 15 residues. Germline V CDR1 and CDR2: MNHNS, SASEGT. The CDR3 DNA is TGTGCCAGCAGTGAATGGGGGGGGCTGGGCGGGGAGCTGTTTTTT. It specifies CASSEWGGLGGELFF.

This clone was seen a single time. V gene TRBV7-2 combines with J gene TRBJ2-7; 8 positions match TRBD1. The CDR3 covers 15 residues. Germline CDR1 and CDR2: SGHTA and FQGNSA. V lost 5 bases and J lost 4; bases outside the gene matches: 10. CDR3 DNA sequence: TGTGCCAGCAGCCCGGCTCAGGGGGCTCAATACGAGCAGTACTTC. As protein: CASSPAQGAQYEQYF.

The chain links TRBV5-1 to TRBJ1-1, with D perhaps matching TRBD1 (5 bases). Germline CDR1 and CDR2: SGHRS and YFSETQ. The CDR3 covers 13 residues. V lost 3 bases and J 4 bases, leaving 10 bases between the germline ends. The CDR3 DNA sequence: TGCGCCAGCAGCTGGGGCGGTGCCACTGAAGCTTTCTTT. This translates into CASSWGGATEAFF.

The chain recombines TRBV7-8 with TRBJ2-7, with 8 bases aligning to TRBD1. The CDR3 length is 14 residues. Germline CDR1 reads SGHVS; CDR2 reads FQNEAQ. The V and J ends lost 5 bases and 6 bases, in that order; junction bases with no gene match: 9. Here the CDR3 reads CASSPRQGSVEQYF. For the CDR3, the DNA is TGTGCCAGCAGCCCAAGACAGGGGTCGGTCGAGCAGTACTTC.